Below are 24 T cell receptor beta chains sequenced from a single sample in a study of blood T cell repertoires in COVID-19. Generated by immunoSEQ multiplex PCR, the TCRdb table keeps only in-frame clones and is missing some. The sample records about 280,000 clones, around nine tenths being singletons. What was sequenced was peripheral blood. The receptors stem from a man in his forties with active or convalescent COVID-19.

The V and J genes are TRBV5-4 and TRBJ2-4, with D unresolved. Germline values: CDR1 SGHNT, CDR2 YYREEE (reference sequence). V shed 0 bases and J shed 0 bases, with 16 bases lying between them. The CDR3 runs to 18 residues. The DNA for the CDR3 is TGTGCCAGCAGCTTGGGTAGTCGCGCGGAACTAGCCAAAAACATTCAGTACTTC. Amino acid sequence: CASSLGSRAELAKNIQYF.

The rearrangement uses TRBV5-5 and TRBJ2-1; 8 bases align to TRBD2. Germline values: CDR1 SGHKS, CDR2 YYEKEE (reference sequence). V was clipped by 4 bases and J by 0 bases; unmatched bases: 6. CDR3 length: 16 residues. CDR3 in amino acids: CASSAIAGYSYNEQFF. The CDR3 coding sequence is TGTGCCAGCAGCGCTATAGCGGGGTACTCCTACAATGAGCAGTTCTTC.

The V call is TRBV6-5, the J call TRBJ2-7; 7 bases align to TRBD1. The V segment lost 5 bases and the J segment 5 bases; nucleotides outside the gene matches: 12. The CDR3 is 15 residues long. Germline V gene lookup returns CDR1 MNHEY and CDR2 SVGAGI. The CDR3 protein is CASSRQGLGEHEQYF. CDR3 nucleotide sequence: TGTGCCAGCAGTCGACAGGGATTAGGGGAGCACGAGCAGTACTTC.

This clone was picked up one time. J is TRBJ2-2 and V is TRBV19, with D possibly TRBD1 on 6 matching bases. CDR3 length: 15 amino acids. The germline V gene encodes CDR1 LNHDA and CDR2 SQIVND (reference sequence). V was pared by 4 bases and J by 4 bases, with 13 bases between. Here the CDR3 reads CASSTQQTGTGELFF. The DNA of the CDR3 is TGTGCCAGTAGTACCCAACAGACAGGCACCGGGGAGCTGTTTTTT.

This sequence joins TRBV2 and TRBJ2-6, with TRBD2 identical over 8 bases. CDR1 is SNHLY, CDR2 FYNNEI, per germline. V trimming: 10 bases; J trimming: 2 bases; junction bases outside the gene matches: 7. The CDR3 is made up of 15 amino acids. The CDR3: CATGRGVTGANVLTF. DNA of the CDR3: TGTGCCACCGGGCGGGGGGTGACTGGGGCCAACGTCCTGACTTTC.

This clone was seen a few times. V usage is TRBV6-5 and J usage is TRBJ1-6; 9 positions match TRBD1. J gave up 6 bases and V 2 bases, and 2 bases lay outside the gene matches. Germline V gene lookup returns CDR1 MNHEY and CDR2 SVGAGI. This CDR3 has 15 amino acids. CDR3 residues: CASSYPGQGNSPLHF. Written as DNA, the CDR3 is TGTGCCAGCAGTTACCCGGGACAGGGTAATTCACCCCTCCACTTT.

The V call is TRBV24-1, the J call TRBJ1-2; D perhaps matches TRBD1 (5 bases). V gave up 6 bases and J gave up 3 bases, with 10 bases separating them. The length of the CDR3 is 13 residues. Germline V gene lookup returns CDR1 KGHDR and CDR2 SFDVKD. Here the CDR3 DNA reads TGTGCCACCAGTCTACGGGGGGACTATGGCTACACCTTC. Its translation is CATSLRGDYGYTF.

J is TRBJ2-2 and V is TRBV2, with D perhaps TRBD1 (6 bases). Germline V gives CDR1 SNHLY, CDR2 FYNNEI. V was pared by 6 bases and J by 1 base, with 6 bases between. The CDR3 loop spans 13 amino acids. The CDR3 DNA reads as TGTGCCAGCAGACAGGGGAACACCGGGGAGCTGTTTTTT. It encodes CASRQGNTGELFF.

The J gene is TRBJ2-6, the V gene TRBV6-5; no firm D call. The germline CDR1 and CDR2 sequences are MNHEY and SVGAGI. The length of the CDR3 is 13 residues. Trimming cost V 8 bases and J 0 bases, with 5 bases left between them. CDR3 residues: CASVASGANVLTF. The CDR3 DNA reads as TGTGCCAGCGTAGCCTCTGGGGCCAACGTCCTGACTTTC.

This chain uses TRBV28 with TRBJ1-2, with D perhaps TRBD1 (5 bases). Germline CDR1 and CDR2: MDHEN and SYDVKM. V lost 3 bases and J lost 0, with 11 bases in between. The CDR3 loop spans 15 amino acids. The CDR3 bases are TGTGCCAGCAGTTTGATCGGGACTGCTAACTATGGCTACACCTTC. It translates to CASSLIGTANYGYTF.

This clone showed up just once. The CDR3, as DNA: TGTGCCAGCAGTAATCTTCAGGGGCCGAATTCACCCCTCCACTTT. Its protein is CASSNLQGPNSPLHF. The chain joins TRBV6-6 to TRBJ1-6; D possibly corresponds to TRBD1 (6 bases). Germline-derived CDR1 and CDR2 are MNHNY and SVGAGI (reference sequence). The CDR3 runs 15 residues. V was trimmed by 5 bases and J by 7 bases, leaving 15 bases between them.

This chain connects TRBV5-1 to TRBJ1-1, with 8 bases lining up with TRBD1. CDR1 is SGHRS, CDR2 YFSETQ, per germline. This CDR3 spans 13 amino acids. Losses at the gene ends were 5 bases for V and 1 base for J; bases not matched to a gene: 1. The DNA for the CDR3 is TGCGCCAGCAGACAGGGGGGGAACACTGAAGCTTTCTTT. As protein: CASRQGGNTEAFF.

The rearrangement uses TRBV2 and TRBJ1-5; weak D call: TRBD1 (6 bases). Trimming shortened V by 2 bases and J by 5 bases, and 10 bases separated the two germline ends. The CDR3 contains 14 residues. Germline V gene sequence: CDR1 SNHLY, CDR2 FYNNEI. The CDR3 coding sequence is TGTGCCAGCAGTGAAAGGACAGCAGATCAGCCCCAGCATTTT. This translates into CASSERTADQPQHF. The entire variable domain, with the rest obtained from reference TRBV2 and TRBJ1-5, is as follows: EPEVTQTPSHQVTQMGQEVILRCVPISNHLYFYWYRQILGQKVEFLVSFYNNEISEKSEIFDDQFSVERPDGSNFTLKIRSTKLEDSAMYFCASSERTADQPQHFGDGTRLSIL.

This chain uses TRBV28 with TRBJ1-4; D call uncertain. CDR3 size: 14 residues. Germline V CDR1 and CDR2: MDHEN, SYDVKM. V lost 5 bases and J lost 2, with 9 bases in between. In DNA, the CDR3 is TGTGCCAGCAGTACGGGAGCGACTAATGAAAAACTGTTTTTT. This codes for CASSTGATNEKLFF.

The chain couples TRBV7-9 to TRBJ2-3, with 10 positions matching TRBD1. V trimming: 5 bases; J trimming: 4 bases; junction bases outside the gene matches: 9. Looked up from germline, CDR1 is SEHNR and CDR2 is FQNEAQ (reference sequence). This CDR3 has 16 residues. For the CDR3, the DNA is TGTGCCAGCAGCCTATGGACAGGGGGTCTATCAGATACGCAGTATTTT. Protein sequence: CASSLWTGGLSDTQYF.

This clone has just a few counts. The chain links TRBV5-5 to TRBJ2-5, with 13 nucleotides matching TRBD2. V dropped 0 bases and J dropped 5; count of bases not matched to a gene: 7. Looked up from germline, CDR1 is SGHKS and CDR2 is YYEKEE (reference sequence). This CDR3 is built from 17 residues. The chain's CDR3 is CASSLEGTSGMGETQYF. The CDR3 DNA is TGTGCCAGCAGCTTGGAAGGGACTAGCGGGATGGGGGAGACCCAGTACTTC.

This rearrangement joins TRBV10-2 to TRBJ1-5; maybe TRBD1 (5 bases). CDR1 is WSHSY, CDR2 SAAADI, per germline. The CDR3 extends over 17 amino acids. The germline V and J ends were trimmed by 6 bases and 3 bases, with 21 bases remaining between them. CDR3 nucleotides: TGCGCCAGCAGGCAGGGAATTAGGGCAGGAGACAATCAGCCCCAGCATTTT. This sequence encodes CASRQGIRAGDNQPQHF.

The table lists this clone with a count of one. The chain is built from TRBV5-1 and TRBJ1-4; the D gene is possibly TRBD1 (5 bases). CDR3 length: 15 residues. Deletions cut 2 bases from V and 7 bases from J, with 15 bases between. CDR1 and CDR2 from the germline V gene are SGHRS and YFSETQ. CDR3: CASSLNGAHGEKLFF. The DNA for the CDR3 is TGCGCCAGCAGCTTAAATGGGGCGCACGGTGAAAAACTGTTTTTT.

The chain joins TRBV6-1 to TRBJ2-2, with 10 bases that match TRBD2. Germline trimming cut 1 base from V and 5 bases from J; bases unmatched to any gene: 10. CDR1 is MNHNS, CDR2 SASEGT, per germline. There are 18 residues in the CDR3. The CDR3 DNA sequence: TGTGCCAGCAGTGAAGTCCCTAGCGGGGGCCCGGGGACCGGGGAGCTGTTTTTT. It yields the protein CASSEVPSGGPGTGELFF.

J is TRBJ2-2 and V is TRBV7-3, with D possibly matching TRBD1 (6 bases). CDR1 SGHTA and CDR2 FQGTGA come from the germline V gene. The CDR3 is 13 residues long. The V gene lost 4 bases and the J gene lost 6 bases, with 9 bases spanning the gap. In nucleotides, the CDR3 is TGTGCCAGCAGCTCCGGACAGCCCGGGGAGCTGTTTTTT. This codes for CASSSGQPGELFF.

The rearrangement uses TRBV4-1 and TRBJ2-7; TRBD2 agrees at 7 bases. The germline CDR1 and CDR2 sequences are MGHRA and YSYEKL. CDR3 size: 15 residues. Germline trimming cut 4 bases from V and 3 bases from J; bases unmatched to any gene: 9. DNA of the CDR3: TGCGCCAGCAGCCCGGGAGGACTAGGACTCTACGAGCAGTACTTC. Its protein product is CASSPGGLGLYEQYF.

J is TRBJ2-5 and V is TRBV4-1, with D perhaps matching TRBD1 (5 bases). Trimming took off 0 bases at V and 2 bases at J, with 10 bases between the two ends. Germline V CDR1 and CDR2: MGHRA, YSYEKL. This CDR3 has 15 amino acids. The CDR3 DNA is TGCGCCAGCAGCCAAGAGAGACAGCAACAAGAGACCCAGTACTTC. Protein sequence: CASSQERQQQETQYF.

This sequence joins TRBV27 and TRBJ2-5; TRBD2 is a possible D gene (7 bases). The germline CDR1 and CDR2 sequences are MNHEY and SMNVEV (reference sequence). The V and J ends lost 7 bases and 5 bases respectively, with 23 bases between them. This CDR3 has 16 residues. The CDR3 reads CASTRGGGGLSETQYF. Here the CDR3 DNA reads TGTGCCAGCACCCGGGGCGGGGGCGGACTCTCGGAGACCCAGTACTTC.

This sequence joins TRBV19 and TRBJ2-7, with TRBD2 identical over 8 bases. CDR1 and CDR2 from the germline V gene are LNHDA and SQIVND (reference sequence). The CDR3 is 15 amino acids. V gave up 4 bases and J gave up 4 bases; unmatched junction bases: 9. The chain's CDR3 is CASSNGGASSYEQYF. The CDR3 bases are TGTGCCAGTAGTAACGGGGGGGCCTCATCTTACGAGCAGTACTTC.